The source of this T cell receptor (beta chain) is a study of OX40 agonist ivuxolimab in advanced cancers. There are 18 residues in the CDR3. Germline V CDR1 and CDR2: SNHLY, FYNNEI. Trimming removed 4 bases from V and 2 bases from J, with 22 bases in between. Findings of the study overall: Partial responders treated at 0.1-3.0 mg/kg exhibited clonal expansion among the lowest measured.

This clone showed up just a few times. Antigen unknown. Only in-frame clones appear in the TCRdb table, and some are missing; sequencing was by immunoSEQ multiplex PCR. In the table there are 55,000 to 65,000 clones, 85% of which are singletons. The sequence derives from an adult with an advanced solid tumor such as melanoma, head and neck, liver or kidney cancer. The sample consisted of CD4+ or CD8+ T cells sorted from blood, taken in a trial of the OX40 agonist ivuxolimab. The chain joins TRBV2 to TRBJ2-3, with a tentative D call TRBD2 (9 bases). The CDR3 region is CASSADRGRTSATDTQYF. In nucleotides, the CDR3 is TGTGCCAGCAGTGCAGACAGGGGCCGGACTAGCGCCACAGATACGCAGTATTTT.